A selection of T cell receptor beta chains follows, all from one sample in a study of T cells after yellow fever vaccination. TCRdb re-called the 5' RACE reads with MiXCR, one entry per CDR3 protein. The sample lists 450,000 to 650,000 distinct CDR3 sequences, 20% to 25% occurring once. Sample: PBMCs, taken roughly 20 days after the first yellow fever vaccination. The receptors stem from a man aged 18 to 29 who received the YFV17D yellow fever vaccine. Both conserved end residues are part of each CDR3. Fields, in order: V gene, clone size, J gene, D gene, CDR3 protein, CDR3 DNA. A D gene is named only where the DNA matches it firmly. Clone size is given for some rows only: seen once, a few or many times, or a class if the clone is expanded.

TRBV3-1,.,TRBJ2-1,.,CASSQDTPAAFYNEQFF,TGTGCCAGCAGCCAAGATACCCCAGCGGCCTTCTACAATGAGCAGTTCTTC
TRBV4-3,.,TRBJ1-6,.,CASSQEGQYNSPLHF,TGCGCCAGCAGCCAAGAGGGCCAGTATAATTCACCCCTCCACTTT
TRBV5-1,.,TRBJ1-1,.,CASSFQGGGRTEAFF,TGCGCCAGCAGCTTCCAGGGAGGTGGTAGGACTGAAGCTTTCTTT
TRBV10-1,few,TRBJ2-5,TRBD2,CAIEERGAEETQYF,TGCGCCATTGAAGAGCGGGGGGCGGAAGAGACCCAGTACTTC
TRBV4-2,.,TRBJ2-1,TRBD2,CASSQGSWDLAEAYNEQFF,TGTGCCAGCAGCCAAGGTTCTTGGGATCTAGCGGAAGCCTACAATGAGCAGTTCTTC
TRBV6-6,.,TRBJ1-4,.,CASSLMEKLFF,TGTGCCAGCAGTTTGATGGAAAAACTGTTTTTT
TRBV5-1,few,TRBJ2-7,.,CASSLGRGLTYEQYF,TGCGCCAGCAGCTTGGGGAGGGGACTTACCTACGAGCAGTACTTC
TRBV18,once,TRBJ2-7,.,CASSPGAGNEQYF,TGTGCCAGCTCACCAGGGGCCGGGAACGAGCAGTACTTC
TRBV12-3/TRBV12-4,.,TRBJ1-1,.,CASSLQVFNTEAFF,TGTGCCAGCAGTTTGCAGGTTTTCAACACTGAAGCTTTCTTT
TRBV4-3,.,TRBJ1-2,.,CASSQEHLNRAGYTF,TGCGCCAGCAGCCAAGAACATTTAAACAGGGCTGGCTACACCTTC
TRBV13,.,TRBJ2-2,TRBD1,CASSTGVIWELFF,TGTGCCAGCAGCACAGGGGTCATCTGGGAGCTGTTTTTT
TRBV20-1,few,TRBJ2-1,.,CSARVRAAYNEQFF,TGCAGTGCTAGAGTTCGAGCGGCCTACAATGAGCAGTTCTTC
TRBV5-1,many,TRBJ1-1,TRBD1,CASTQGENTEAFF,TGCGCCAGCACTCAGGGGGAGAACACTGAAGCTTTCTTT
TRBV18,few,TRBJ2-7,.,CASSPARGYHEQYF,TGTGCCAGCTCACCGGCAAGGGGGTACCACGAGCAGTACTTC
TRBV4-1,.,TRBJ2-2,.,CASSPRRANTGELFF,TGCGCCAGCAGCCCGCGTCGGGCGAACACCGGGGAGCTGTTTTTT
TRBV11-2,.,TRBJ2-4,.,CASSLAGSRNIQYF,TGTGCCAGCAGCTTAGCGGGATCGAGGAACATTCAGTACTTC
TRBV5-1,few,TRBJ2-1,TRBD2,CASSWTSGGTSGEQFF,TGCGCCAGCAGCTGGACTAGCGGGGGAACTAGTGGGGAGCAGTTCTTC
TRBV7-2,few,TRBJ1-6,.,CASSLDPGAYSPLHF,TGTGCCAGCAGCTTAGACCCCGGGGCGTATTCACCCCTCCACTTT
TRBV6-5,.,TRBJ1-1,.,CASSRRTEAFF,TGTGCCAGCAGTCGTAGGACTGAAGCTTTCTTT
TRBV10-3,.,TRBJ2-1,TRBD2,CAISEPERGGYNEQFF,TGTGCCATCAGTGAGCCCGAGCGGGGGGGGTACAATGAGCAGTTCTTC
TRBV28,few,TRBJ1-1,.,CASSLPLTRGAFF,TGTGCCAGCAGTTTACCGCTGACCCGGGGAGCTTTCTTT
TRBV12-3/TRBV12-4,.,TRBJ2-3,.,CASSRSRDRSRDTQYF,TGTGCCAGCAGTCGATCCCGGGACCGATCTAGGGATACGCAGTATTTT
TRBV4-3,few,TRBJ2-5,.,CASSQDSWDGGETQYF,TGCGCCAGCAGCCAAGATTCGTGGGACGGCGGGGAGACCCAGTACTTC
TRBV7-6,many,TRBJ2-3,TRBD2,CASSLGPSGVPDTQYF,TGTGCCAGCAGCTTAGGTCCTAGCGGGGTCCCCGATACGCAGTATTTT
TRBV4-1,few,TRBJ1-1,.,CASSQEGTMNTEAFF,TGCGCCAGCAGCCAAGAGGGCACCATGAACACTGAAGCTTTCTTT
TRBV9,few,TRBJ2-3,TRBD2,CASSVGSSGVEDTQYF,TGTGCCAGCAGCGTAGGGAGTAGCGGGGTTGAAGATACGCAGTATTTT
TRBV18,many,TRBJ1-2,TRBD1,CASSPLGQGEDGYTF,TGTGCCAGCTCACCACTGGGACAGGGTGAAGATGGCTACACCTTC
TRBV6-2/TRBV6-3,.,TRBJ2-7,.,CASSYFPGEGYEQYF,TGTGCCAGCAGTTACTTCCCGGGGGAAGGCTACGAGCAGTACTTC
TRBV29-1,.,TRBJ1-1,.,CSVEEGTEAFF,TGCAGCGTTGAAGAGGGCACTGAAGCTTTCTTT
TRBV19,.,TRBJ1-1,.,CASSIYRRTEAFF,TGTGCCAGTAGTATTTACAGGCGGACTGAAGCTTTCTTT
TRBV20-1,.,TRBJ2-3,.,CSARDSWPTDTQYF,TGCAGTGCTAGAGATTCGTGGCCCACAGATACGCAGTATTTT
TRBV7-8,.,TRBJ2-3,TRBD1,CASSLVGIGQGAPDTQYF,TGTGCCAGCAGCTTAGTGGGGATTGGGCAGGGGGCCCCAGATACGCAGTATTTT
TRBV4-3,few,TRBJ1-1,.,CASSQEKSGRAFF,TGCGCCAGCAGCCAAGAAAAATCCGGGAGAGCTTTCTTT
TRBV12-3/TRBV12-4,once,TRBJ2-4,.,CASSLALALAKNIQYF,TGTGCCAGCAGTTTAGCGCTGGCCCTAGCCAAAAACATTCAGTACTTC
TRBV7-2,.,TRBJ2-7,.,CASSLGGTDQGEQYF,TGTGCCAGCAGCTTAGGGGGGACGGATCAGGGCGAGCAGTACTTC
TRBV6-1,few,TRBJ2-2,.,CAAVQAPNTGELFF,TGTGCCGCAGTCCAGGCTCCGAACACCGGGGAGCTGTTTTTT
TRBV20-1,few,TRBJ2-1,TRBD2,CSAPMTSGFNEQFF,TGCAGTGCTCCTATGACTAGCGGGTTCAATGAGCAGTTCTTC
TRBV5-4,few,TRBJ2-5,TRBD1,CASSFTGQGTRETQYF,TGTGCCAGCAGCTTTACGGGACAGGGGACGCGAGAGACCCAGTACTTC
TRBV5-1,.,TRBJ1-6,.,CASSPRPPSPLHF,TGCGCCAGCAGCCCAAGACCGCCTTCACCCCTCCACTTT
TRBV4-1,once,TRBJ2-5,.,CASSQAGRGETQETQYF,TGCGCCAGCAGCCAAGCGGGTCGGGGCGAAACCCAAGAGACCCAGTACTTC
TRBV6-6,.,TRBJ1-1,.,CASSNMNTEAFF,TGTGCCAGCAGTAATATGAACACTGAAGCTTTCTTT
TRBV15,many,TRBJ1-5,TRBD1,CATSRSRGTDQPQHF,TGTGCCACCAGCAGAAGTAGGGGGACAGATCAGCCCCAGCATTTT
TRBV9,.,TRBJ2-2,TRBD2,CASSVGLAGGPGTGELFF,TGTGCCAGCAGCGTAGGACTAGCGGGGGGGCCTGGCACCGGGGAGCTGTTTTTT
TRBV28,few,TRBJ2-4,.,CASSSSRTDRGENIQYF,TGTGCCAGCAGTTCCTCCCGAACCGACAGAGGGGAAAACATTCAGTACTTC
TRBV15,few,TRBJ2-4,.,CATSRDGPAGTKNIQYF,TGTGCCACCAGCAGAGATGGTCCCGCCGGGACGAAAAACATTCAGTACTTC
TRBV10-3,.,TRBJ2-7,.,CAISESISYEQYF,TGTGCCATCAGTGAGTCGATCTCCTACGAGCAGTACTTC
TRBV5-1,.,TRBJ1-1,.,CASSYSSRNTEAFF,TGCGCCAGCAGCTATAGCTCGAGGAACACTGAAGCTTTCTTT
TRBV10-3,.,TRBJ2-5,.,CAISDQLQETQYF,TGTGCCATCAGTGATCAGCTGCAAGAGACCCAGTACTTC
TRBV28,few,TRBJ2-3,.,CASSLPPQPTQYF,TGTGCCAGCAGTTTGCCGCCCCAGCCTACGCAGTATTTT
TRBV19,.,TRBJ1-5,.,CASSSRGGDQPQHF,TGTGCCAGTAGTAGCCGCGGAGGGGATCAGCCCCAGCATTTT
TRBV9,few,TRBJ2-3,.,CASSVEDSTDTQYF,TGTGCCAGCAGCGTAGAGGACAGCACAGATACGCAGTATTTT
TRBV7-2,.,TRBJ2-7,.,CASSSYLRSYEQYF,TGTGCCAGCAGCTCCTATCTCCGGTCCTACGAGCAGTACTTC
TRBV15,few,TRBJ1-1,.,CATSRDLRGDTEAFF,TGTGCCACCAGCAGAGATTTGAGGGGGGACACTGAAGCTTTCTTT